This TCR beta chain was recorded in a study of beta chain features in type 1 diabetes. Expressed TCRB transcripts were sequenced, since all the RNA that had been isolated was reverse transcribed. Sequencing used immunoSEQ multiplex PCR; TCRdb keeps in-frame clones, though not all of them. The sample shows a few hundred thousand clones, about 14% of them seen only once. This clone was observed a handful of times. The sequencing input was naive CD4+ T cells from blood. The receptor comes from a woman in her late teens or twenties in good health.

The CDR3 DNA is TGTGCCAGCAGTTTACAGCGTGCTAGCACAGATACGCAGTATTTT. Translated: CASSLQRASTDTQYF. The chain carries TRBV27 and TRBJ2-3; D uncertain. V was trimmed by 2 bases and J by 0 bases, leaving 9 bases between them. There are 15 residues in the CDR3. CDR1 is MNHEY and CDR2 is SMNVEV in the germline V gene (reference sequence).